This record covers a single T cell receptor beta chain. This specimen belongs to a study of CD8 T cells in Susac syndrome. Overall study context: Eight or nine of the sequenced Susac syndrome patients were in remission, and six had active disease. When blood was drawn, patients with Susac syndrome were on intravenous immunoglobulin alone, on corticosteroids, or therapy-naive.

The V and J ends lost 5 bases and 3 bases, in that order; junction bases with no gene match: 8. Germline-derived CDR1 and CDR2 are DFQATT and SNEGSKA (reference sequence). The CDR3 totals 15 residues. RNA in amounts of about 0.5 to 1 ug was reverse transcribed with random hexamers. TCR beta CDR3 was amplified by immunoSEQ covering 54 Vbeta and 13 Jbeta. One entry per CDR3 protein results from TCRdb running MiXCR on the immunoSEQ multiplex PCR reads. Of 210,000 or so distinct CDR3 sequences detected, roughly 93% appear once; the ten largest clones hold approximately 0.15%. What was sequenced was CD4+ T cells from PBMCs. This TCR was sampled from a human donor with Susac syndrome. The chain employs TRBV20-1 and TRBJ1-1; TRBD1 agrees at 11 bases. This CDR3 reads CSALHRDRGYTEAFF. The CDR3 nucleotides are TGCAGTGCTCTCCACCGGGACAGGGGGTACACTGAAGCTTTCTTT.